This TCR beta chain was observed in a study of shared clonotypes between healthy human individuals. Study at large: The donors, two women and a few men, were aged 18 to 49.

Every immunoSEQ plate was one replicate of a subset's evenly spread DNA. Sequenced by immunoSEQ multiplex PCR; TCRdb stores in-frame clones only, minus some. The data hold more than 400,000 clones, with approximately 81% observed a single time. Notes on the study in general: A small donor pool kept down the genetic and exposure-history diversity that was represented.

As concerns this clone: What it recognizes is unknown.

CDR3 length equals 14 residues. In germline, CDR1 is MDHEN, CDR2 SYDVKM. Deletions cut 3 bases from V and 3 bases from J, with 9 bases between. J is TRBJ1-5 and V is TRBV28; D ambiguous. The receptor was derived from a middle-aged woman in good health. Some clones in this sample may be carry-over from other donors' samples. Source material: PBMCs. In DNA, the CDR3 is TGTGCCAGCAGTTTGGTTCAGGCCAATCAGCCCCAGCATTTT. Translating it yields CASSLVQANQPQHF. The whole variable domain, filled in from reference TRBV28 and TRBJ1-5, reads DVKVTQSSRYLVKRTGEKVFLECVQDMDHENMFWYRQDPGLGLRLIYFSYDVKMKEKGDIPEGYSVSREKKERFSLILESASTNQTSMYLCASSLVQANQPQHFGDGTRLSIL.